This TCR beta chain was retrieved from a study of T cell responses to AZD1222 COVID-19 vaccine. Assay used: immunoSEQ multiplex PCR; TCRdb lists only in-frame clones, some missing. The repertoire consists of roughly 120,000 clones, with roughly 88% occurring once and the leading ten covering approximately 10%. The TCR originated in an adult in good health. The starting material was peripheral blood, obtained on day 0 of AZD1222 vaccination.

The CDR3 DNA is TGTGCCATCGCCCTCAGCGGGAGCTCCTACGAGCAGTACTTC. This gives the protein CAIALSGSSYEQYF. The chain uses TRBV10-3 and TRBJ2-7, with 8 bases that match TRBD2. The ends lost 8 bases at V and 0 bases at J; junction bases unmatched: 6. The CDR3 runs 14 residues. Germline loops: CDR1 ENHRY, CDR2 SYGVKD.